This TCR beta chain was identified in a study of tumor and adjacent non-tumor tissue in lung cancer. Broader study findings: In normal lung, the top 100 clones were significantly more dominant than in tumor.

No cell sorting was done before RNA was extracted from the tissue. Donors were chemotherapy-naive, newly diagnosed lung cancer surgical patients in China, August–late 2014. Per germline, CDR1 MNHEY and CDR2 SVGAGI. This CDR3 spans 12 amino acids. The library came from three nested PCR rounds adapted from ARM-PCR protocols. One entry per CDR3 protein, called by TCRdb with MiXCR from the multiplex PCR reads. The table has about 93,000 distinct CDR3 sequences, about 66% seen once. A few counts support this clonotype. Its target is not known. This may arise from a read error, as a much more abundant clone is one base away.

This sequence originates from a man aged 55 to 69 with non-small cell lung cancer. Sequenced input: lung tumor tissue. This chain joins TRBV6-5 and TRBJ1-2; D is perhaps TRBD1 (5 bases). CDR3 DNA: TGTGCCAGCACGAGGGGAAACTATGACTACACCTTC. The encoded protein is CASTRGNYDYTF.